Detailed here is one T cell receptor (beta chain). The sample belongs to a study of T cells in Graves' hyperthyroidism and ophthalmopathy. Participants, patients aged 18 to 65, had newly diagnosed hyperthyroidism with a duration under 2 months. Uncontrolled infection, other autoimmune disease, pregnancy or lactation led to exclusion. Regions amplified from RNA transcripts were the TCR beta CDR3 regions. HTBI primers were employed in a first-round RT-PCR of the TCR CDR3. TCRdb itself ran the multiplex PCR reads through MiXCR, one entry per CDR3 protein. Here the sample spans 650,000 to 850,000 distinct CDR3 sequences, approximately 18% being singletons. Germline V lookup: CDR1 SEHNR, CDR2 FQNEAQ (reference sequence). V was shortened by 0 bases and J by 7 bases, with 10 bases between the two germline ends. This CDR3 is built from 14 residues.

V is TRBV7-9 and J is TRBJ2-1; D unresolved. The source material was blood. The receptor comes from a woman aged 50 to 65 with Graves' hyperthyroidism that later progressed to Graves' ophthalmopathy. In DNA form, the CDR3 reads TGTGCCAGCAGCTTAGCCCAGAGTGGGAATGAGCAGTTCTTC. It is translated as CASSLAQSGNEQFF.